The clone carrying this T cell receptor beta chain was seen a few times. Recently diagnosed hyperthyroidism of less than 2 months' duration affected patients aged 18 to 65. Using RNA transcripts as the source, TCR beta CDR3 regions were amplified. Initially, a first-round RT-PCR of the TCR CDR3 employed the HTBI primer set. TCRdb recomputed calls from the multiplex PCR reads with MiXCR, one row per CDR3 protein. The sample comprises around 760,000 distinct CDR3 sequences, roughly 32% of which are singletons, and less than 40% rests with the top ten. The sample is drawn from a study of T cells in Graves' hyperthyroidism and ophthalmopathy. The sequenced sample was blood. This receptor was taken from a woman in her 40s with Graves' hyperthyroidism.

The CDR3 sequence: CASSRDFTSNQPQHF. CDR3 DNA: TGCGCCAGCAGTCGGGACTTTACAAGCAATCAGCCCCAGCATTTT. The V and J genes are TRBV10-2 and TRBJ1-5, with D possibly TRBD1 on 5 matching bases. The germline CDR1 and CDR2 sequences are WSHSY and SAAADI. The V and J ends lost 5 bases and 1 base respectively, with 12 bases between them. The CDR3 covers 15 residues.